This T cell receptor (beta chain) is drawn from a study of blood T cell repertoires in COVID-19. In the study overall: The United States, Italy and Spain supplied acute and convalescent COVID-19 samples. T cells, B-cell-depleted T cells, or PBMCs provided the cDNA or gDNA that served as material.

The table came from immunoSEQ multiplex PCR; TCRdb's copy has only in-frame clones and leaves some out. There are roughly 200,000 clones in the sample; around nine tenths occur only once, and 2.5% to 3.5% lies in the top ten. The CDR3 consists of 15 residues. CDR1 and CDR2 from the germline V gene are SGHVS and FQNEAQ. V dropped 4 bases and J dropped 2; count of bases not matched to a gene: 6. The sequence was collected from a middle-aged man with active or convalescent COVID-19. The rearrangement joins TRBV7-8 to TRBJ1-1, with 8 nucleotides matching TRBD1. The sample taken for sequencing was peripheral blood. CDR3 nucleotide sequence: TGTGCCAGCAGCTCCCGTTCAGGGGGCAACACTGAAGCTTTCTTT. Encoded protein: CASSSRSGGNTEAFF.